The T cell receptor (beta chain) described here comes from a study of T cell responses to AZD1222 COVID-19 vaccine. About the research overall: Second doses at about 4 or about 12 weeks were pooled.

V was pared by 5 bases and J by 2 bases, with 17 bases between. The CDR3 is made up of 16 amino acids. Germline CDR1 SGHTA, CDR2 FQGNSA. Data came from immunoSEQ multiplex PCR; TCRdb stores just in-frame clones and leaves some out. The sample has more than 110,000 clones; 92% are singletons. Study outcomes and limitations: Within unmutated variant regions lay the reported targets of nearly half of spike-specific TCRs. Along spike, vaccine-associated CD4 TCRs were found throughout, with dominance at 160-218 and 743-854. Seropositivity was recorded at baseline in only a handful of AZD1222 recipients.

Regarding this clone: Its target is not known.

The sequencing here drew on peripheral blood, taken on day 0 of AZD1222 vaccination. The sequence was obtained from an adult in good health. The chain has TRBV7-2 and TRBJ2-3, with D possibly being TRBD1 (5 bases). The CDR3 DNA reads as TGTGCCAGCAGCCCATACAGGTGGCCCCCCACAGATACGCAGTATTTT. This translates into CASSPYRWPPTDTQYF.